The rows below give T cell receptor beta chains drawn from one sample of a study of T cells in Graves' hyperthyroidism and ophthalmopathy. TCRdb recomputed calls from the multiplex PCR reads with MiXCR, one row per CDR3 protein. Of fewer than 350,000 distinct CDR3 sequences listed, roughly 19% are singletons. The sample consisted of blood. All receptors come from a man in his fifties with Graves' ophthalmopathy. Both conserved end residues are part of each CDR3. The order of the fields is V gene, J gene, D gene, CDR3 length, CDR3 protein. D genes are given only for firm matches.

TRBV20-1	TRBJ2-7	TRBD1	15	CSARTGGAGTYEQYF
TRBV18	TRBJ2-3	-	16	CASSPNRDSVGDTQYF
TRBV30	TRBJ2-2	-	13	CAWSGQLTGELFF
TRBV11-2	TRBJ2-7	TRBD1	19	CASSLVGTGTGRLHLEQYF
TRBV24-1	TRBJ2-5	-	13	CATTRGDQETQYF
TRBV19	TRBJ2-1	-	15	CASSIPASSYNEQFF
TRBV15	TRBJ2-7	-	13	CATSRAKVREQYF
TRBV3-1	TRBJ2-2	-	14	CASSRIGGTGELFF
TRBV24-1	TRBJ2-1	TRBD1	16	CATSDRQGKGFNEQFF
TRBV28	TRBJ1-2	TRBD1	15	CASSMGQGVSYGYTF
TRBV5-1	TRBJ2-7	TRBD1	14	CASSLTGTAYEQYF
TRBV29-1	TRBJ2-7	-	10	CSSEGYEQYF
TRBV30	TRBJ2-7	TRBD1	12	CAGDRGNYEQYF
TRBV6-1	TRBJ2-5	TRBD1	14	CASSARQGWETQYF
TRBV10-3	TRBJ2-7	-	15	CAISSGAGLAYEQYF
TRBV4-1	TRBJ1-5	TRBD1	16	CASSRPGQGKDQPQHF
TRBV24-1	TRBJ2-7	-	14	CATSDSREGYEQYF
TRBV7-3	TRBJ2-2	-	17	CASSLIGGTYITGELFF
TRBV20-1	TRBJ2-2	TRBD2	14	CSAIGLAGTGELFF
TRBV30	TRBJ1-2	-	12	CAWSLREGGYTF
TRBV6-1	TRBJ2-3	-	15	CASKRVLHSTDTQYF
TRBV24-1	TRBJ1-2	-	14	CATSARGVNYGYTF
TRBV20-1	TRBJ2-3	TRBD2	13	CSASSGSHDTQYF
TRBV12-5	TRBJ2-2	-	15	CASGLGGVNTGELFF
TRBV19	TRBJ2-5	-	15	CASSTYGTPQETQYF
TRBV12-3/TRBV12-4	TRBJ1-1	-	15	CASTRVGHSRSEAFF
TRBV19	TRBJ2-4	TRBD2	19	CASSIVPVLRLGGANIQYF
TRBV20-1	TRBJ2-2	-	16	CSARDRQGRDTGELFF
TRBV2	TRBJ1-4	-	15	CASRERGTTNEKLFF
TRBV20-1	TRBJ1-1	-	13	CSARGGAKTEAFF
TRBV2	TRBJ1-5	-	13	CASKLQAYQPQHF
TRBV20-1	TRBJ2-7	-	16	CSARDLPRQSSYEQYF
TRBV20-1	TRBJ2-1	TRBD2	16	CSARLAGLSFYNEQFF
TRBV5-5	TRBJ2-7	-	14	CASSLDSRSYEQHF
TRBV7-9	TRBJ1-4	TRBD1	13	CASSTGQGEKLFF
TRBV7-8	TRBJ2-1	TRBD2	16	CASSVLGGRAYNEQFF
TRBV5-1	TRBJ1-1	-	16	CASSLSLTATSTEAFF
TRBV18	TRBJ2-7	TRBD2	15	CASSPGLARSYEQYF
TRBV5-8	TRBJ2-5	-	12	CASSRQQETQYF
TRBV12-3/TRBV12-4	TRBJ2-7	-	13	CASSRQGLGEQYF
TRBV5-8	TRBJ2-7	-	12	CASSLVEHEQYF
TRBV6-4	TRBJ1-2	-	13	CASREQQYYGYTF
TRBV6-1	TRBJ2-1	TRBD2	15	CASRAGGRAVNEQFF
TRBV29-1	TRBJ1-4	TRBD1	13	CSAGTGSNEKLFF
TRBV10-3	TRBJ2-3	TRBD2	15	CAISESGLVDATQYF
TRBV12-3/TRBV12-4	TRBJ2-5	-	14	CASTTFRQKETQYF
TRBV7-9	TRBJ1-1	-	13	CASSPEWGAEAFF
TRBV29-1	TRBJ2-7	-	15	CSALGPAGVLYEQYF
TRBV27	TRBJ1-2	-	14	CASRGPTSNYGYTF
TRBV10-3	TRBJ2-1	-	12	CAISPDFNEQFF
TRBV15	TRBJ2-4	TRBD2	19	CATSRDPSGGAGAKNIQYF